Each of the 5 T cell receptor beta chains below was sequenced from the same sample in a study of beta chain features in type 1 diabetes. The sequenced template was cDNA made from the entire isolated RNA. Here immunoSEQ multiplex PCR was the method, and the copy in TCRdb shows in-frame clones only, minus some. The data hold 300,000 to 350,000 clones, with 7.5% to 9% observed a single time. Sequenced material: central memory CD4+ T cells from blood. Receptors were obtained from a woman aged 18-29 years in good health.

The chain carries TRBV7-6 and TRBJ2-1, with D hard to call. Germline assignment: CDR1 SGHVS and CDR2 FNYEAQ. V lost 4 bases to trimming and J lost 6 bases, with 10 bases between them. The CDR3 totals 13 residues. CDR3 in DNA: TGTGCCAGCAGCTCCTCTCCTGGCAATGAGCAGTTCTTC. The encoded protein is CASSSSPGNEQFF.

A few counts support this clone. The chain joins TRBV18 to TRBJ2-5; 7 bases match TRBD2. The CDR3 sequence is 15 residues long. The germline V gene encodes CDR1 KGHSH and CDR2 LQKENI. V was clipped by 5 bases and J by 4 bases; unmatched bases: 10. The CDR3 region is CASSAFRGDGETQYF. Here the CDR3 DNA reads TGTGCCAGCTCAGCCTTCCGGGGGGACGGAGAGACCCAGTACTTC.

The rearrangement links TRBV28 to TRBJ2-5; tentatively, D is TRBD2 (5 bases). Trimming removed 7 bases at V and 2 bases at J, with 14 bases between. The germline V gene has CDR1 MDHEN and CDR2 SYDVKM. The CDR3 loop spans 14 amino acids. The CDR3 loop is CASTSPGRQETQYF. The DNA of the CDR3 is TGTGCCAGCACCTCCCCGGGGAGACAAGAGACCCAGTACTTC. Full variable domain (rest looked up from reference TRBV28 and TRBJ2-5): DVKVTQSSRYLVKRTGEKVFLECVQDMDHENMFWYRQDPGLGLRLIYFSYDVKMKEKGDIPEGYSVSREKKERFSLILESASTNQTSMYLCASTSPGRQETQYFGPGTRLLVL.

This clone has just a few counts. The chain employs TRBV4-2 and TRBJ1-5, with D hard to call. Germline V CDR1 and CDR2: LGHNA, YNFKEQ. V lost 0 bases and J 4 bases, leaving 10 bases between the germline ends. The CDR3 has 15 residues. DNA for the CDR3: TGTGCCAGCAGCCAAGATCCGCGTGGTAATCAGCCCCAGCATTTT. Amino acids: CASSQDPRGNQPQHF.

This clone was seen ten or more times. Other DNA sequences in this sample translate to the same CDR3. The chain recombines TRBV6-1 with TRBJ2-3; D is possibly TRBD1 (6 bases). The V and J ends lost 5 bases and 0 bases respectively, with 9 bases between them. Germline values: CDR1 MNHNS, CDR2 SASEGT. This CDR3 region has 14 residues. The chain's CDR3 is CASSRTASTDTQYF. DNA for the CDR3: TGTGCCAGCAGTAGGACAGCTAGCACAGATACGCAGTATTTT.